This section outlines one T cell receptor beta chain sequence together with its context. This sample was included in a study of blood T cells in healthy people across ages. The CDR3 contains 16 residues. Between the trimmed V and J ends, which lost 1 base and 7 bases, there was a span of 21 bases. Germline CDR1 reads SGHRS; CDR2 reads YFSETQ. The use of a sample-barcoded 5' primer and a J-beta primer mix characterized a second PCR of roughly 6 to 11 cycles. MiXCR, applied by TCRdb to the 5' RACE reads, yields one record per CDR3 protein. The table records some 1.4 million distinct CDR3 sequences, about 43% of them present only once.

V is TRBV5-1 and J is TRBJ2-7, with D perhaps being TRBD1 or TRBD2 (6 bases each). The sequence was collected from a young woman in good health. Sequenced sample: blood. The CDR3 is CASSLRGANSLAEQYF. The DNA of the CDR3 is TGCGCCAGCAGCTTGAGGGGGGCTAATTCTTTGGCTGAGCAGTACTTC.